This is a list of T cell receptor beta chains from one sample in a study of T-cell memory formation after mild COVID-19. From the 5' RACE reads, TCRdb called clonotypes with MiXCR, one entry per CDR3 protein. There are about 49,000 distinct CDR3 sequences in the sample; 25% to 30% occur only once, and around 44% lies in the top ten. Specimen: PBMCs or a T cell subset sorted from them (not recorded which). The receptors come from a man aged 18 to 30 who had mild COVID-19 (a few samples of this study predate the infection). Cell type and time point are not known. The CDR3 runs from the conserved cysteine through the conserved F or W. A D gene is named only where the DNA matches it firmly. Some rows mark clone size as missing; the rest say once, few, many or name a class of expanded clone.

d_call: .; clone_size: .; v_call: TRBV7-2; j_call: TRBJ2-3; cdr3_aa: CASSLVGGADTQYF; cdr3_nt: TGTGCCAGCAGCTTGGTGGGCGGCGCAGATACGCAGTATTTT
d_call: .; clone_size: .; v_call: TRBV7-6; j_call: TRBJ2-1; cdr3_aa: CASSFGYEQFF; cdr3_nt: TGTGCCAGCAGCTTTGGCTATGAGCAGTTCTTC
d_call: TRBD2; clone_size: .; v_call: TRBV2; j_call: TRBJ2-2; cdr3_aa: CASTRTSGGAEGTGELFF; cdr3_nt: TGTGCCAGCACGCGGACTAGCGGGGGGGCAGAAGGCACCGGGGAGCTGTTTTTT
d_call: TRBD2; clone_size: few; v_call: TRBV2; j_call: TRBJ2-5; cdr3_aa: CASSEALRAGGPVEETQYF; cdr3_nt: TGTGCCAGCAGTGAAGCGCTTCGAGCGGGGGGGCCAGTAGAAGAGACCCAGTACTTC
d_call: TRBD1; clone_size: few; v_call: TRBV4-1; j_call: TRBJ1-5; cdr3_aa: CASSQYGTGANQPQHF; cdr3_nt: TGCGCCAGCAGCCAATACGGGACAGGGGCCAATCAGCCCCAGCATTTT
d_call: .; clone_size: once; v_call: TRBV29-1; j_call: TRBJ1-2; cdr3_aa: CSARESNYGYTF; cdr3_nt: TGCAGCGCCAGGGAATCTAACTATGGCTACACCTTC
d_call: TRBD2; clone_size: few; v_call: TRBV5-4; j_call: TRBJ2-3; cdr3_aa: CASSPTGGVGDTQYF; cdr3_nt: TGTGCCAGCAGCCCCACCGGGGGGGTGGGAGATACGCAGTATTTT
d_call: .; clone_size: many; v_call: TRBV6-2/TRBV6-3; j_call: TRBJ2-1; cdr3_aa: CASSPRGSNEQFF; cdr3_nt: TGTGCCAGCAGTCCCCGCGGCAGTAATGAGCAGTTCTTC
d_call: .; clone_size: .; v_call: TRBV13; j_call: TRBJ1-4; cdr3_aa: CASRLQPHEKLFF; cdr3_nt: TGTGCCAGCAGACTCCAGCCCCATGAAAAACTGTTTTTT
d_call: .; clone_size: .; v_call: TRBV15; j_call: TRBJ2-1; cdr3_aa: CATSRDLGREYNEQFF; cdr3_nt: TGTGCCACCAGCAGAGATCTTGGCAGGGAATACAATGAGCAGTTCTTC
d_call: .; clone_size: .; v_call: TRBV7-8; j_call: TRBJ1-6; cdr3_aa: CASSLGVREGTYNSPLHF; cdr3_nt: TGTGCCAGCAGCTTAGGAGTCCGGGAGGGCACCTATAATTCACCCCTCCACTTT
d_call: TRBD1; clone_size: .; v_call: TRBV2; j_call: TRBJ2-1; cdr3_aa: CASSEVQGAYNEQFF; cdr3_nt: TGTGCCAGCAGTGAAGTCCAGGGGGCGTACAATGAGCAGTTCTTC
d_call: TRBD1; clone_size: few; v_call: TRBV3-1; j_call: TRBJ2-3; cdr3_aa: CASSPGGQEITDTQYF; cdr3_nt: TGTGCCAGCAGCCCAGGGGGACAGGAGATCACAGATACGCAGTATTTT
d_call: .; clone_size: few; v_call: TRBV12-3/TRBV12-4; j_call: TRBJ2-7; cdr3_aa: CASSLTSHPYEQYF; cdr3_nt: TGTGCCAGCAGTTTAACATCCCACCCGTACGAGCAGTACTTC
d_call: .; clone_size: .; v_call: TRBV4-1; j_call: TRBJ1-4; cdr3_aa: CASREFYRFSTNEKLFF; cdr3_nt: TGCGCCAGCAGAGAGTTTTATCGGTTCTCAACTAATGAAAAACTGTTTTTT
d_call: .; clone_size: few; v_call: TRBV29-1; j_call: TRBJ2-5; cdr3_aa: CSVRRGETQYF; cdr3_nt: TGCAGCGTCCGCAGAGGCGAGACCCAGTACTTC
d_call: .; clone_size: few; v_call: TRBV20-1; j_call: TRBJ1-5; cdr3_aa: CSARDGAENQPQHF; cdr3_nt: TGCAGTGCTAGAGACGGGGCAGAGAATCAGCCCCAGCATTTT
d_call: TRBD1; clone_size: .; v_call: TRBV29-1; j_call: TRBJ2-7; cdr3_aa: CSAWSPDRGSYEQYF; cdr3_nt: TGCAGCGCCTGGTCCCCTGACAGGGGCTCCTACGAGCAGTACTTC
d_call: .; clone_size: .; v_call: TRBV7-2; j_call: TRBJ2-5; cdr3_aa: CASSSDNGGAETQYF; cdr3_nt: TGTGCCAGCAGCTCGGATAATGGGGGGGCCGAGACCCAGTACTTC
d_call: TRBD1; clone_size: few; v_call: TRBV5-6; j_call: TRBJ1-2; cdr3_aa: CASSLPTGQGYYGYTF; cdr3_nt: TGTGCCAGCAGCCTCCCTACGGGACAGGGGTACTATGGCTACACCTTC
d_call: TRBD2; clone_size: .; v_call: TRBV20-1; j_call: TRBJ2-1; cdr3_aa: CSASEGLDNEQFF; cdr3_nt: TGCAGTGCTAGTGAGGGACTAGACAATGAGCAGTTCTTC
d_call: TRBD1; clone_size: few; v_call: TRBV3-1; j_call: TRBJ1-2; cdr3_aa: CASSTPRGWGYTF; cdr3_nt: TGTGCCAGCAGCACTCCCAGGGGGTGGGGCTACACCTTC
d_call: .; clone_size: .; v_call: TRBV9; j_call: TRBJ1-1; cdr3_aa: CASAENMNTEAFF; cdr3_nt: TGTGCCAGCGCCGAGAACATGAACACTGAAGCTTTCTTT
d_call: .; clone_size: .; v_call: TRBV4-1; j_call: TRBJ2-5; cdr3_aa: CASSQATSSHDETQYF; cdr3_nt: TGCGCCAGCAGCCAAGCCACCTCCTCCCATGACGAGACCCAGTACTTC
d_call: .; clone_size: once; v_call: TRBV7-8; j_call: TRBJ1-4; cdr3_aa: CASSPFGGWGRTNEKLFF; cdr3_nt: TGTGCCAGCAGCCCCTTCGGGGGATGGGGGCGGACTAATGAAAAACTGTTTTTT
d_call: TRBD1; clone_size: .; v_call: TRBV19; j_call: TRBJ2-2; cdr3_aa: CASSIRTGQGTGELFF; cdr3_nt: TGTGCCAGTAGTATCCGGACGGGACAGGGCACCGGGGAGCTGTTTTTT
d_call: .; clone_size: once; v_call: TRBV30; j_call: TRBJ2-5; cdr3_aa: CAWSPTAQETQYF; cdr3_nt: TGTGCCTGGAGTCCTACGGCCCAAGAGACCCAGTACTTC
d_call: TRBD1; clone_size: .; v_call: TRBV20-1; j_call: TRBJ2-7; cdr3_aa: CSARGTGDYEQYF; cdr3_nt: TGCAGTGCTCGGGGGACAGGGGACTACGAGCAGTACTTC
d_call: TRBD2; clone_size: .; v_call: TRBV4-1; j_call: TRBJ2-3; cdr3_aa: CASGQGRLAGGPADTQYF; cdr3_nt: TGCGCCAGCGGCCAAGGGCGGCTAGCGGGGGGGCCGGCAGATACGCAGTATTTT
d_call: TRBD1; clone_size: .; v_call: TRBV6-2/TRBV6-3; j_call: TRBJ1-2; cdr3_aa: CASSYSQGAGYTF; cdr3_nt: TGTGCCAGCAGTTACTCGCAGGGGGCTGGCTACACCTTC
d_call: TRBD2; clone_size: few; v_call: TRBV15; j_call: TRBJ2-7; cdr3_aa: CATRASGGNSYEQYF; cdr3_nt: TGTGCCACCAGAGCCAGCGGGGGCAATTCCTACGAGCAGTACTTC
d_call: TRBD1; clone_size: few; v_call: TRBV12-3/TRBV12-4; j_call: TRBJ2-5; cdr3_aa: CASSPGGVGETQYF; cdr3_nt: TGTGCCAGCAGCCCAGGGGGTGTAGGAGAGACCCAGTACTTC
d_call: .; clone_size: .; v_call: TRBV5-6; j_call: TRBJ1-1; cdr3_aa: CASSREMGLEAFF; cdr3_nt: TGTGCCAGCAGCAGGGAGATGGGGCTTGAAGCTTTCTTT
d_call: .; clone_size: .; v_call: TRBV20-1; j_call: TRBJ1-1; cdr3_aa: CSARDGMEAFF; cdr3_nt: TGCAGTGCTAGAGATGGAATGGAAGCTTTCTTT
d_call: TRBD1; clone_size: .; v_call: TRBV29-1; j_call: TRBJ2-7; cdr3_aa: CSVEQGAYEQYF; cdr3_nt: TGCAGCGTTGAACAGGGGGCTTACGAGCAGTACTTC
d_call: TRBD2; clone_size: few; v_call: TRBV12-3/TRBV12-4; j_call: TRBJ2-3; cdr3_aa: CASSPWGSGASDTQYF; cdr3_nt: TGTGCCAGCAGCCCTTGGGGTAGCGGGGCCTCAGATACGCAGTATTTT
d_call: .; clone_size: few; v_call: TRBV20-1; j_call: TRBJ2-7; cdr3_aa: CSARDNYEQYF; cdr3_nt: TGCAGTGCTAGGGACAACTACGAGCAGTACTTC
d_call: .; clone_size: once; v_call: TRBV6-1; j_call: TRBJ1-5; cdr3_aa: CASSELDRNQPQHF; cdr3_nt: TGTGCCAGCAGTGAATTGGACCGCAATCAGCCCCAGCATTTT
d_call: .; clone_size: .; v_call: TRBV4-3; j_call: TRBJ1-4; cdr3_aa: CASSQWTDINEKLFF; cdr3_nt: TGCGCCAGCAGCCAATGGACAGACATTAATGAAAAACTGTTTTTT
d_call: .; clone_size: .; v_call: TRBV27; j_call: TRBJ1-4; cdr3_aa: CASSLNGGEKLFF; cdr3_nt: TGTGCCAGCAGTTTAAATGGGGGTGAAAAACTGTTTTTT
d_call: TRBD1; clone_size: .; v_call: TRBV7-2; j_call: TRBJ2-7; cdr3_aa: CASSNRDRGYEQYF; cdr3_nt: TGTGCCAGCAGCAACCGGGACAGGGGTTACGAGCAGTACTTC
d_call: TRBD2; clone_size: .; v_call: TRBV5-1; j_call: TRBJ2-7; cdr3_aa: CASSLYSFGGVEQYF; cdr3_nt: TGCGCCAGCAGCTTGTATTCGTTCGGGGGGGTCGAGCAGTACTTC
d_call: .; clone_size: .; v_call: TRBV18; j_call: TRBJ2-1; cdr3_aa: CASSRAEIFYNEQFF; cdr3_nt: TGTGCCAGCTCACGGGCTGAGATTTTCTACAATGAGCAGTTCTTC
d_call: .; clone_size: .; v_call: TRBV12-3/TRBV12-4; j_call: TRBJ2-7; cdr3_aa: CASSSIDRIGGHHYEQYF; cdr3_nt: TGTGCCAGCAGTTCAATCGACAGGATTGGGGGTCACCACTACGAGCAGTACTTC
d_call: .; clone_size: .; v_call: TRBV7-8; j_call: TRBJ1-5; cdr3_aa: CASSLGGYSNQPQHF; cdr3_nt: TGTGCCAGCAGCTTAGGGGGTTATAGCAATCAGCCCCAGCATTTT
d_call: TRBD2; clone_size: few; v_call: TRBV18; j_call: TRBJ2-5; cdr3_aa: CASSPGLAGNQETQYF; cdr3_nt: TGTGCCAGCTCACCCGGACTAGCGGGGAACCAAGAGACCCAGTACTTC
d_call: .; clone_size: .; v_call: TRBV11-2; j_call: TRBJ2-5; cdr3_aa: CASSTWTLQETQYF; cdr3_nt: TGTGCCAGCAGCACTTGGACACTTCAAGAGACCCAGTACTTC
d_call: .; clone_size: .; v_call: TRBV5-1; j_call: TRBJ1-2; cdr3_aa: CASSLTHYYGYTF; cdr3_nt: TGCGCCAGCAGCTTGACCCACTACTATGGCTACACCTTC
d_call: TRBD1; clone_size: .; v_call: TRBV9; j_call: TRBJ1-1; cdr3_aa: CASSPRQGLDTEAFF; cdr3_nt: TGTGCCAGCAGCCCCAGACAGGGACTGGACACTGAAGCTTTCTTT
d_call: .; clone_size: .; v_call: TRBV3-1; j_call: TRBJ2-5; cdr3_aa: CASRVLRSATQYF; cdr3_nt: TGTGCCAGCCGAGTCCTGAGGTCCGCGACCCAGTACTTC
d_call: TRBD1; clone_size: .; v_call: TRBV5-1; j_call: TRBJ2-1; cdr3_aa: CASSLRTGWDEQFF; cdr3_nt: TGCGCCAGCAGCCTCCGGACAGGGTGGGATGAGCAGTTCTTC
d_call: .; clone_size: few; v_call: TRBV27; j_call: TRBJ1-1; cdr3_aa: CASSSYRVTEAFF; cdr3_nt: TGTGCCAGCAGTTCCTACAGGGTCACTGAAGCTTTCTTT
d_call: .; clone_size: few; v_call: TRBV14; j_call: TRBJ1-2; cdr3_aa: CASSPHARQEGYGYTF; cdr3_nt: TGTGCCAGCAGCCCCCACGCCCGGCAGGAGGGGTATGGCTACACCTTC
d_call: .; clone_size: .; v_call: TRBV29-1; j_call: TRBJ2-1; cdr3_aa: CSWNWRDHEQFF; cdr3_nt: TGCAGCTGGAACTGGAGGGACCATGAGCAGTTCTTC
d_call: .; clone_size: .; v_call: TRBV24-1; j_call: TRBJ2-1; cdr3_aa: CATSDPDRLNNEQFF; cdr3_nt: TGTGCCACCAGTGATCCGGACAGACTGAACAATGAGCAGTTCTTC